This T cell receptor beta chain was obtained from a study of monozygotic twins with inflammatory bowel disease. Study findings and constraints: The co-twins with IBD showed lower TCRbeta diversity (inverse Simpson) than their healthy siblings.

Germline lookup yields CDR1 LGHDT and CDR2 YNNKEL (reference sequence). The CDR3 extends over 14 amino acids. Blood was drawn at 2.5 ml per donor. From its re-call of the 5' RACE reads, TCRdb lists each CDR3 protein once, without DNA. The sample data list 400,000 or so distinct CDR3 sequences. Regarding this clonotype: Its specificity is unknown.

The sequencing sample was made of blood. The gene calls are TRBV3-1 and TRBJ2-5; TCRdb calls TRBD1, which cannot be checked without DNA. The TCR was taken from a human donor with ulcerative colitis or Crohn's disease, or a healthy co-twin of an affected twin (not recorded which). CDR3 residues: CASSLSRGEETQYF.